These 16 T cell receptor beta chains were all obtained from the same sample, sequenced in a study of blood T cell repertoires in COVID-19. The assay was immunoSEQ multiplex PCR, and TCRdb's table has in-frame clones only and misses some. Of under 300,000 clones listed, roughly nine tenths are singletons. Sequences were obtained from peripheral blood. All receptors derive from a woman aged 30 to 39 with COVID-19, enrolled during active disease.

V and J are TRBV28 and TRBJ2-1, with D possibly being TRBD2 (5 bases). The V gene's germline CDR1 is MDHEN and CDR2 SYDVKM. This CDR3 region has 15 residues. V dropped 2 bases and J dropped 3 bases, with 11 bases sitting between them. In nucleotides, the CDR3 is TGTGCCAGCAGTTTACTTGAGAGGGTCTACAATGAGCAGTTCTTC. The encoded protein is CASSLLERVYNEQFF.

The chain joins TRBV5-1 to TRBJ2-7; 9 nucleotides agree with TRBD2. The CDR3 consists of 15 residues. Germline lookup yields CDR1 SGHRS and CDR2 YFSETQ. The V segment lost 5 bases and the J segment 2 bases; nucleotides outside the gene matches: 8. The CDR3 sequence is CASSHEAGGPYEQYF. DNA of the CDR3: TGCGCCAGCAGTCATGAAGCGGGGGGCCCCTACGAGCAGTACTTC. The full variable domain, rest sourced from reference TRBV5-1 and TRBJ2-7, is KAGVTQTPRYLIKTRGQQVTLSCSPISGHRSVSWYQQTPGQGLQFLFEYFSETQRNKGNFPGRFSGRQFSNSRSEMNVSTLELGDSALYLCASSHEAGGPYEQYFGPGTRLTVT.

J is TRBJ2-5 and V is TRBV5-1; 9 nucleotides line up with TRBD2. This CDR3 has 15 residues. Germline V gene sequence: CDR1 SGHRS, CDR2 YFSETQ. V lost 0 bases, J lost 1 base, and 1 base stayed unmatched. In nucleotides, the CDR3 is TGCGCCAGCAGCTTGGGACTAGCGGTCCAAGAGACCCAGTACTTC. Its protein is CASSLGLAVQETQYF.

This clone is deemed medium-sized. The V gene is TRBV7-9, the J gene TRBJ2-1; D is unresolved. CDR3 length: 19 amino acids. Per the germline V gene, CDR1 is SEHNR and CDR2 is FQNEAQ (reference sequence). The V end was cut by 4 bases, the J end by 1 base, with 23 bases between. The CDR3 bases are TGTGCCAGCAGCTCTCCCAGCTGGGCCACCCGGTGGTCCTACAATGAGCAGTTCTTC. Protein sequence: CASSSPSWATRWSYNEQFF.

This chain links TRBV11-3 with TRBJ2-7; no clear D. Germline lookup yields CDR1 SGHNT and CDR2 YENEEA. The CDR3 is 13 residues long. V shed 1 base and J shed 3 bases, with 7 bases lying between them. CDR3 region: CASSLAPGYEQYF. The CDR3 DNA is TGTGCCAGCAGCTTAGCCCCGGGCTACGAGCAGTACTTC.

The chain carries TRBV7-2 and TRBJ1-3; D gene ambiguous. Trimming removed 5 bases from V and 0 bases from J, with 8 bases in between. CDR3 size: 14 residues. CDR1 and CDR2 (germline): SGHTA, FQGNSA. CDR3 DNA sequence: TGTGCCAGCAGCCCTCAACACTCTGGAAACACCATATATTTT. This sequence encodes CASSPQHSGNTIYF.

The V gene is TRBV6-5, the J gene TRBJ2-1, with 9 bases aligning to TRBD2. CDR1 and CDR2 (germline): MNHEY, SVGAGI. V shed 7 bases, J shed 12 bases, and the junction held 16 bases outside the gene matches. The CDR3 covers 15 residues. CDR3 loop: CASKLAGAIEVGQFF. The DNA for the CDR3 is TGTGCCAGCAAATTAGCGGGGGCGATAGAGGTTGGGCAGTTCTTC.

This chain uses TRBV7-6 with TRBJ1-1, with 7 bases fitting TRBD1. V was pared by 5 bases and J by 10 bases, with 10 bases of the junction left unmatched. This CDR3 region has 13 residues. Germline assignment: CDR1 SGHVS and CDR2 FNYEAQ. Here the CDR3 reads CASSESRQGAAFF. The DNA of the CDR3 is TGTGCCAGCAGCGAATCCCGACAGGGAGCAGCTTTCTTT.

This clone has a single count. The rearrangement uses TRBV2 and TRBJ2-7; D gene unclear. This CDR3 has 14 residues. Trimming removed 3 bases at V and 3 bases at J, with 12 bases between. CDR1 and CDR2 (germline): SNHLY, FYNNEI. The CDR3 spells CASSDSETHYEQYF. The CDR3 DNA reads TGTGCCAGCAGTGACTCCGAAACTCACTACGAGCAGTACTTC. The whole variable domain, remainder taken from reference TRBV2 and TRBJ2-7, is EPEVTQTPSHQVTQMGQEVILRCVPISNHLYFYWYRQILGQKVEFLVSFYNNEISEKSEIFDDQFSVERPDGSNFTLKIRSTKLEDSAMYFCASSDSETHYEQYFGPGTRLTVT.

The V and J genes are TRBV11-2 and TRBJ2-1; 7 nucleotides agree with TRBD1. Per germline, CDR1 SGHAT and CDR2 FQNNGV. V was pared by 8 bases and J by 1 base, with 11 bases of the junction left unmatched. The CDR3 has 16 amino acids. CDR3 bases: TGTGCCAGCCCCCCCGAGGGGGCTGGGTCCTACAATGAGCAGTTCTTC. This gives the protein CASPPEGAGSYNEQFF.

The chain combines TRBV9 with TRBJ2-7, with 8 bases identical to TRBD1. The CDR3 length is 14 residues. Looked up from germline, CDR1 is SGDLS and CDR2 is YYNGEE. V shed 4 bases, J shed 2 bases, and the junction held 5 bases outside the gene matches. The CDR3 nucleotides are TGTGCCAGCAGCTCCCGGACAGGGACCTACGAGCAGTACTTC. Translation: CASSSRTGTYEQYF. The full variable domain, completed using reference TRBV9 and TRBJ2-7, is DSGVTQTPKHLITATGQRVTLRCSPRSGDLSVYWYQQSLDQGLQFLIQYYNGEERAKGNILERFSAQQFPDLHSELNLSSLELGDSALYFCASSSRTGTYEQYFGPGTRLTVT.

The chain carries TRBV6-5 and TRBJ2-7; the D gene is possibly TRBD1 (5 bases). The CDR3 runs 15 residues. Trimming shortened V by 6 bases and J by 2 bases, and 17 bases separated the two germline ends. Germline-derived CDR1 and CDR2 are MNHEY and SVGAGI. The CDR3 DNA sequence: TGTGCCAGCAGAGAGCAAGGGGCGTCGCCCTACGAGCAGTACTTC. This translates into CASREQGASPYEQYF.

The chain is built from TRBV5-1 and TRBJ1-1, with 10 positions matching TRBD1. This CDR3 contains 15 residues. Germline CDR1 SGHRS, CDR2 YFSETQ. Trimming cost V 4 bases and J 1 base; bases outside gene matches: 4. The CDR3 nucleotides are TGCGCCAGCAGCCCAGGACAGGGGGAGAACACTGAAGCTTTCTTT. It translates to CASSPGQGENTEAFF.

This clone was picked up a small number of times. The V gene is TRBV11-2, the J gene TRBJ1-6, with no clear D. The germline V gene has CDR1 SGHAT and CDR2 FQNNGV. The CDR3 has 14 amino acids. Trimming stripped 5 bases from V and 5 bases from J, with 10 bases between. CDR3 residues: CASSRGVNNSPLHF. In nucleotides, the CDR3 is TGTGCCAGCAGCAGAGGTGTAAATAATTCACCCCTCCACTTT.

With respect to this clone: One end of the junction varies from germline; a read error may be responsible. The genes are TRBV27 and TRBJ1-1, with D possibly being TRBD1 (6 bases). The CDR3 is 15 residues long. CDR1 and CDR2 from the germline V gene are MNHEY and SMNVEV (reference sequence). The CDR3 region is CASRLSGEIWTEAFF. The CDR3 nucleotides read TGTGCCAGCAGGTTATCAGGGGAAATATGGACTGAAGCTTTCTTT.

J is TRBJ2-1 and V is TRBV5-1, with 8 nucleotides matching TRBD1. The CDR3 is 15 amino acids. Germline V gene lookup returns CDR1 SGHRS and CDR2 YFSETQ. The trim removed 2 bases at V and 3 bases at J, leaving 4 bases unmatched. For the CDR3, the DNA is TGCGCCAGCAGCTTTGCGGGACAGGACTACAATGAGCAGTTCTTC. Translation: CASSFAGQDYNEQFF.